The text below deals with one TCR beta chain. Some clones are missing from TCRdb's copy, which holds only in-frame ones; the method was immunoSEQ multiplex PCR. This table has 99,000 or so clones, 83% appearing once. J was trimmed by 7 bases and V by 4 bases; bases with no gene match: 8. The CDR3 is 14 amino acids. Germline-derived CDR1 and CDR2 are SGHDN and FVKESK. The source of the sample is a study of control samples from healthy donors and cancer patients. This clonotype was sampled from a woman aged 50 to 60 in good health. Sequencing used blood. V is TRBV14 and J is TRBJ1-1; 8 bases align to TRBD1. CDR3: CASSRRDRGGEAFF. For the CDR3, the DNA is TGTGCCAGCAGCCGGCGAGACAGGGGAGGTGAAGCTTTCTTT.